The 22 T cell receptor beta chains reported below all come from one sample, sequenced in a study of molecular identifiers for immune sequencing clone quantification listed by TCRdb under 2018. The library was made by PCR. The sample was run on an Illumina HiSeq 4000. The public sequencing data were trimmed at Q25 with fastp and processed into clonotypes with MiXCR by TCRdb, which kept only in-frame beta chains. Merged by CDR3 protein, the rows form single entries marked with the most common genes and DNA. This sample gives about 320,000 distinct CDR3 sequences in total; 20% to 25% of them show up just once. The top ten constitute approximately 0.8% of the sample. Sequencing was done on a sample of naive CD8+ T cells from blood, with Jurkat cell RNA spiked in. Reading the label with the study, this specimen's cell subset or site is: FACS-sorted CD8+CD4-CCR7+CD45RA+ naive T cells. The receptors derive from a human donor in good health. Some libraries in this study had Jurkat cell RNA spiked in.

This clonotype came up many times. The chain links TRBV28 to TRBJ2-3; D unresolved. Trimming cost V 5 bases and J 0 bases, with 9 bases left between them. The V gene's germline CDR1 is MDHEN and CDR2 SYDVKM. This CDR3 contains 14 residues. The CDR3 here is CASSETISTDTQYF. CDR3 coding DNA: TGTGCCAGCAGTGAAACTATAAGCACAGATACGCAGTATTTT.

The sample holds a few counts of this clonotype. The chain couples TRBV12-3 or TRBV12-4 to TRBJ2-5; TRBD2 might be the D (5 bases). The CDR3 loop spans 13 amino acids. Trimming shortened V by 7 bases and J by 3 bases, and 12 bases separated the two germline ends. In DNA form, the CDR3 reads TGTGCCAGCACCCGGGGTAGCGAAGAGACCCAGTACTTC. As protein: CASTRGSEETQYF.

There are many counts of this clonotype. The chain employs TRBV9 and TRBJ2-7, with D possibly called TRBD1 or TRBD2 (5 bases each). Trimming removed 0 bases at V and 4 bases at J, with 14 bases between. CDR3 size: 15 residues. Germline CDR1 reads SGDLS; CDR2 reads YYNGEE. This chain's CDR3 is CASSVGGTTRYEQYF. The CDR3 coding sequence is TGTGCCAGCAGCGTAGGAGGGACGACCAGGTACGAGCAGTACTTC.

This clonotype was recorded at least ten times. The chain employs TRBV7-9 and TRBJ2-5; a weak D match, TRBD2 (6 bases). CDR3 length equals 15 residues. In germline, CDR1 is SEHNR, CDR2 FQNEAQ (reference sequence). The germline V and J ends were trimmed by 1 base and 1 base, with 10 bases remaining between them. The CDR3: CASSLVGSRQETQYF. In nucleotides, the CDR3 is TGTGCCAGCAGCTTAGTCGGGAGCCGCCAAGAGACCCAGTACTTC. Complete variable domain (other parts from reference TRBV7-9 and TRBJ2-5): DTGVSQNPRHKITKRGQNVTFRCDPISEHNRLYWYRQTLGQGPEFLTYFQNEAQLEKSRLLSDRFSAERPKGSFSTLEIQRTEQGDSAMYLCASSLVGSRQETQYFGPGTRLLVL.

This clonotype appeared many times. The chain is built from TRBV20-1 and TRBJ1-1; 8 bases map to TRBD1. The CDR3 covers 14 residues. V trimming: 0 bases; J trimming: 5 bases; junction bases outside the gene matches: 5. Germline CDR1 DFQATT, CDR2 SNEGSKA (reference sequence). CDR3 DNA sequence: TGCAGTGCTAGAGACAGGGGGCGTGGTACTGAAGCTTTCTTT. Translation: CSARDRGRGTEAFF.

This clonotype was seen repeatedly, ten times or more. J is TRBJ2-1 and V is TRBV7-9; unclear D gene. The CDR3 is made up of 13 amino acids. The germline V gene has CDR1 SEHNR and CDR2 FQNEAQ (reference sequence). V lost 6 bases and J lost 9, with 15 bases in between. The CDR3 coding sequence is TGTGCCAGCAGTCATCCTGGAGCTAGTGAGCAGTTCTTC. It encodes CASSHPGASEQFF.

This clonotype occurred many times. The rearrangement joins TRBV5-4 to TRBJ2-3, with TRBD1 matching over 7 bases. The CDR3 runs 15 residues. Germline CDR1 SGHNT, CDR2 YYREEE (reference sequence). V was clipped by 5 bases and J by 4 bases; unmatched bases: 10. CDR3: CASRPGTAPSDTQYF. The DNA of the CDR3 is TGTGCCAGCAGGCCCGGGACAGCCCCATCAGATACGCAGTATTTT.

This clonotype was detected only a few times. This may stem from a read error, because a much larger clone lies one nucleotide away. The V and J genes are TRBV15 and TRBJ2-4; 9 bases line up with TRBD2. CDR3 length: 13 residues. Germline CDR1 and CDR2: LNHNV and YYDKDF (reference sequence). V was clipped by 8 bases and J by 7 bases; unmatched bases: 6. In DNA, the CDR3 is TGTGCCACCGGGGCTAGCGGGATTAACATTCAGTACTTC. This gives the protein CATGASGINIQYF.

This clonotype came up many times. The J gene is TRBJ2-1, the V gene TRBV24-1; 8 bases fit TRBD2. The germline V gene encodes CDR1 KGHDR and CDR2 SFDVKD. This CDR3 comprises 16 residues. V shed 5 bases and J 4 bases; nucleotides not matched to a gene: 9. The CDR3 loop is CATSAVWSGSYNEQFF. Written as DNA, the CDR3 is TGTGCCACCAGTGCAGTCTGGAGCGGGAGTTACAATGAGCAGTTCTTC.

This clonotype has a count of ten or more. The rearrangement joins TRBV6-2 or TRBV6-3 to TRBJ2-5, with 12 bases fitting TRBD1. The junction had 9 bases not matched to a gene; V was cut back by 8 bases and J by 5 bases. Germline V gene lookup returns CDR1 MNHEY and CDR2 SVGEGT. The CDR3 totals 15 residues. In DNA, the CDR3 is TGTGCCAGCCGATACCGGGACAGGGGGCTTGAGACCCAGTACTTC. Its protein is CASRYRDRGLETQYF.

This clonotype was observed many times. The chain carries TRBV7-9 and TRBJ2-3, with D maybe TRBD2 (6 bases). The CDR3 is 16 residues long. Germline values: CDR1 SEHNR, CDR2 FQNEAQ (reference sequence). Trimming removed 5 bases at V and 8 bases at J, with 23 bases between. The CDR3 sequence: CASSNLRVAARGTQYF. As DNA, the CDR3 is TGTGCCAGCAGCAACCTGCGGGTAGCGGCAAGGGGTACGCAGTATTTT.

This clonotype was found a few times. This may arise from a read error, as a much more abundant clone is one base away. The rearrangement links TRBV20-1 to TRBJ2-5; 9 bases line up with TRBD2. The junction had 6 bases not matched to a gene; V was cut back by 6 bases and J by 1 base. The germline CDR1 and CDR2 sequences are DFQATT and SNEGSKA (reference sequence). The CDR3 totals 14 residues. In DNA, the CDR3 is TGCAGTGCATCCCAAGCGGGGGGCCAAGAGACCCAGTACTTC. Residues: CSASQAGGQETQYF.

For this clonotype: A much larger clonotype is one base distant, so this may be a read error. The chain employs TRBV28 and TRBJ2-3, with D maybe TRBD2 (6 bases). Germline V gene sequence: CDR1 MDHEN, CDR2 SYDVKM. Trimming took 1 base from V and 1 from J, leaving 18 bases between them. This CDR3 is 18 amino acids long. Here the CDR3 reads CASSLSRDRLDGTDTQYF. The CDR3 DNA follows: TGTGCCAGCAGTTTATCGCGGGATCGGCTGGATGGCACAGATACGCAGTATTTT. The full variable domain, with the rest looked up from reference TRBV28 and TRBJ2-3, is DVKVTQSSRYLVKRTGEKVFLECVQDMDHENMFWYRQDPGLGLRLIYFSYDVKMKEKGDIPEGYSVSREKKERFSLILESASTNQTSMYLCASSLSRDRLDGTDTQYFGPGTRLTVL.

This clonotype came up many times. V usage is TRBV6-6 and J usage is TRBJ2-1; no clear D gene. The CDR3 runs 13 residues. V lost 0 bases and J lost 10, with 10 bases in between. Germline lookup yields CDR1 MNHNY and CDR2 SVGAGI (reference sequence). The CDR3 DNA is TGTGCCAGCAGTTACTCGTACTACCGGGAGCAGTTCTTC. It encodes CASSYSYYREQFF.

In its sample, this clonotype was seen many times. The chain recombines TRBV7-6 with TRBJ1-5; D gene uncertain. V was clipped by 1 base and J by 4 bases, with 5 bases between them. Germline assignment: CDR1 SGHVS and CDR2 FNYEAQ. This CDR3 comprises 13 residues. CDR3 amino acids: CASSLGINQPQHF. CDR3 sequence (DNA): TGTGCCAGCAGCTTAGGAATTAATCAGCCCCAGCATTTT. The whole variable domain, filled in from reference TRBV7-6 and TRBJ1-5, reads GAGVSQSPRYKVTKRGQDVALRCDPISGHVSLYWYRQALGQGPEFLTYFNYEAQQDKSGLPNDRFSAERPEGSISTLTIQRTEQRDSAMYRCASSLGINQPQHFGDGTRLSIL.

As for this clonotype: A much larger clone sits a single nucleotide away, making a read error possible. The chain employs TRBV7-9 and TRBJ1-4, with a tentative D call TRBD1 (5 bases). The germline V and J ends were trimmed by 4 bases and 5 bases, with 11 bases remaining between them. The CDR3 spans 14 residues. Germline V gene lookup returns CDR1 SEHNR and CDR2 FQNEAQ (reference sequence). CDR3 protein: CASSSGPMNEKLFF. CDR3 sequence (DNA): TGTGCCAGCAGCTCGGGACCTATGAATGAAAAACTGTTTTTT. Full variable domain (rest looked up from reference TRBV7-9 and TRBJ1-4): DTGVSQNPRHKITKRGQNVTFRCDPISEHNRLYWYRQTLGQGPEFLTYFQNEAQLEKSRLLSDRFSAERPKGSFSTLEIQRTEQGDSAMYLCASSSGPMNEKLFFGSGTQLSVL.

This clonotype was recorded at least ten times. This rearrangement joins TRBV29-1 to TRBJ1-1; unclear D gene. Germline-derived CDR1 and CDR2 are SQVTM and ANQGSEA. The CDR3 consists of 13 residues. Trimming removed 1 base from V and 2 bases from J, with 8 bases in between. The CDR3 spells CSVEVGGNTEAFF. In nucleotides, the CDR3 is TGCAGCGTTGAAGTGGGAGGAAACACTGAAGCTTTCTTT.

Worth noting for this clonotype: A much larger clone differs by one base, so this may be a read error. The rearrangement uses TRBV5-6 and TRBJ2-7, with D possibly TRBD1 on 6 matching bases. The CDR3 loop spans 14 amino acids. CDR1 and CDR2 (germline): SGHDT, YYEEEE. The chain's CDR3 is CTSSLGHTNWEQYF. The CDR3 DNA reads TGTACCAGCAGCCTGGGACACACGAATTGGGAGCAGTACTTC.

This clonotype was observed at least ten times. The J gene is TRBJ1-5, the V gene TRBV20-1, with 12 bases lining up with TRBD1. The CDR3 totals 14 residues. With 6 bases clipped from V and 6 bases from J, the junction kept 6 bases outside the gene matches. Germline V gene lookup returns CDR1 DFQATT and CDR2 SNEGSKA (reference sequence). In DNA form, the CDR3 reads TGCAGTGCACCGGGACAGGGGGCGGGTCAGCCCCAGCATTTT. Encoded protein: CSAPGQGAGQPQHF.

The chain has TRBV7-9 and TRBJ2-3, with unresolved D. CDR1 and CDR2 from the germline V gene are SEHNR and FQNEAQ (reference sequence). V shed 5 bases and J shed 4 bases, with 22 bases lying between them. This CDR3 spans 17 amino acids. The chain's CDR3 is CASSHHHRLETPDTQYF. The CDR3 DNA sequence: TGTGCCAGCAGCCACCATCACCGTTTGGAGACCCCAGATACGCAGTATTTT.

Worth noting for this clonotype: Germline and junction disagree at one end, which may indicate a read error. V and J are TRBV4-1 and TRBJ2-3; no definite D call. CDR3 size: 13 residues. Germline V lookup: CDR1 MGHRA, CDR2 YSYEKL. For the CDR3, the DNA is TGCGCCGGCAGCGAACCCCACACAGATACGCAGTATTTT. This gives the protein CAGSEPHTDTQYF.

In its sample, this clonotype was seen many times. The genes are TRBV29-1 and TRBJ1-1, with 8 bases that match TRBD1. Germline V CDR1 and CDR2: SQVTM, ANQGSEA. The CDR3 is 13 residues long. With V trimmed by 4 bases and J by 4 bases, 5 bases remained unmatched. CDR3 sequence reads: CSVGQGMGTEAFF. CDR3 bases: TGCAGCGTTGGACAGGGGATGGGCACTGAAGCTTTCTTT.